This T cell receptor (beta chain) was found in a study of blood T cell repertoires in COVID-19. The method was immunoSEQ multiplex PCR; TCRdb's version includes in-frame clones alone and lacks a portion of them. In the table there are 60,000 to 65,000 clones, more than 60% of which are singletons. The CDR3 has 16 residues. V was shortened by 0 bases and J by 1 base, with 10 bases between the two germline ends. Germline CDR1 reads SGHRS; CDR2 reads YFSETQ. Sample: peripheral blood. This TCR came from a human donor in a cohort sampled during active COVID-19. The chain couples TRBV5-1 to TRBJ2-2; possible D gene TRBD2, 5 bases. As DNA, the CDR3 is TGCGCCAGCAGCTTGGTTTCAGGAGGGAACACCGGGGAGCTGTTTTTT. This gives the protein CASSLVSGGNTGELFF. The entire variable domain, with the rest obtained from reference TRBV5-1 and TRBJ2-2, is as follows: KAGVTQTPRYLIKTRGQQVTLSCSPISGHRSVSWYQQTPGQGLQFLFEYFSETQRNKGNFPGRFSGRQFSNSRSEMNVSTLELGDSALYLCASSLVSGGNTGELFFGEGSRLTVL.